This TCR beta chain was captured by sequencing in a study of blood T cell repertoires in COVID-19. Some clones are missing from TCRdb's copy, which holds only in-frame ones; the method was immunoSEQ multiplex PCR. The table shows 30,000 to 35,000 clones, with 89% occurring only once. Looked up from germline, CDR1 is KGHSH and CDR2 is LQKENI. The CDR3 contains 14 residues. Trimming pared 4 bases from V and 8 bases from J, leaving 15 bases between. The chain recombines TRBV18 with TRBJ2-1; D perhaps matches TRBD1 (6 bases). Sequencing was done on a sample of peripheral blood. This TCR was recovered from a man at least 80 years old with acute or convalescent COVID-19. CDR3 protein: CASSLRTEKDEQFF. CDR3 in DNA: TGTGCCAGCTCACTTAGGACAGAGAAGGATGAGCAGTTCTTC.